These 2 T cell receptor beta chains were all obtained from the same sample, sequenced in a study of tissue T cells after allogeneic stem cell transplantation. Assay: immunoSEQ multiplex PCR; the TCRdb copy retains only in-frame clones and omits some. The sample lists 48,000 or so clones; around 69% were seen once. The sequencing sample was made of sorted cells pooled from one or two spleens. All receptors derive from a pool of C57BL/6 mice in good health.

This clone was seen a few times. Here the gene names and germline are mouse. The CDR3 is cut off 1 residue early in the read; its end comes from the germline J gene. V is TRBV12-1 and J is TRBJ1-2, with 11 bases that match TRBD1. The CDR3 is 14 residues long. CDR1 and CDR2 (germline): SGHSN, HYEKVE. V shed 0 bases, J shed 4 bases, and the junction held 0 bases outside the gene matches. CDR3: CASSLGTGGSDYTF. The covered CDR3 bases are TGTGCCAGCTCTCTCGGGACAGGGGGCTCCGACTACACC.

Note on this clone: Gene labels here are mouse ones. Sequencing ends 1 residue short of the CDR3 end; the germline J gene provides the rest. The V gene is TRBV13-2, the J gene TRBJ2-7; 8 bases align to TRBD2. The CDR3 has 17 amino acids. The germline CDR1 and CDR2 sequences are NNHNN and SYGAGS (reference sequence). The J segment lost 0 bases and the V segment lost 1 base, leaving 9 bases of the junction unmatched. CDR3 sequence reads: CASGDKLGGGSSYEQYF. The covered CDR3 bases are TGTGCCAGCGGTGATAAGCTGGGGGGAGGAAGCTCCTATGAACAGTAC.